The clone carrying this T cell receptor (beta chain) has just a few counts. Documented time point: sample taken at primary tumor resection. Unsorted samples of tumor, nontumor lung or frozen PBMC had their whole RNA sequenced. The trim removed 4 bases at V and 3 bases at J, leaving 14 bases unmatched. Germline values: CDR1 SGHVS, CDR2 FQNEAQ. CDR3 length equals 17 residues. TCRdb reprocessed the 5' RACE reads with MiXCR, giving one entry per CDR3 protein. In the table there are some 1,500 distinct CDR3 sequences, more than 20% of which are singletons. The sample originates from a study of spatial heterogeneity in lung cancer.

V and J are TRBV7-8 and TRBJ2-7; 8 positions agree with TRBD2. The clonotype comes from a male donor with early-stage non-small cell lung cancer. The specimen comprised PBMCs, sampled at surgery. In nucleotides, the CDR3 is TGTGCCAGCAGCTCAGCCGGGGGGGGAGAAGTCTTCTACGAGCAGTACTTC. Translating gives CASSSAGGGEVFYEQYF.